The T cell receptor beta chain under discussion was sequenced for a study of blood T cell repertoires in COVID-19. Across the whole study: Researchers got acute and convalescent COVID-19 samples from the United States, Italy and Spain. Sample material is recorded as cDNA or gDNA derived from T cells, B-cell-depleted T cells, or PBMCs.

Methods used by the authors: Amplification from reference gene primers served as the basis for estimated nucleated cell counts. Measured with immunoSEQ multiplex PCR; TCRdb has only the in-frame clones, and not every one. D and trimming come from the DNA, and the V and J calls and clone size come from that table. Of under 250,000 clones listed, around four fifths were seen once; the top ten hold 7% to 10%. CDR1 and CDR2 (germline): MNHNS, SASEGT. V was shortened by 1 base and J by 8 bases, with 9 bases between the two germline ends. The CDR3 loop spans 14 amino acids. This clone was picked up a small number of times.

The specimen was peripheral blood. The chain uses TRBV6-1 and TRBJ1-6; D is possibly TRBD1 (5 bases). This clonotype originated in a woman aged 50 to 60 with acute or convalescent COVID-19. CDR3 loop: CASSEVRADSPLHF. The CDR3 region has the DNA TGTGCCAGCAGTGAAGTCAGGGCCGATTCACCCCTCCACTTT.